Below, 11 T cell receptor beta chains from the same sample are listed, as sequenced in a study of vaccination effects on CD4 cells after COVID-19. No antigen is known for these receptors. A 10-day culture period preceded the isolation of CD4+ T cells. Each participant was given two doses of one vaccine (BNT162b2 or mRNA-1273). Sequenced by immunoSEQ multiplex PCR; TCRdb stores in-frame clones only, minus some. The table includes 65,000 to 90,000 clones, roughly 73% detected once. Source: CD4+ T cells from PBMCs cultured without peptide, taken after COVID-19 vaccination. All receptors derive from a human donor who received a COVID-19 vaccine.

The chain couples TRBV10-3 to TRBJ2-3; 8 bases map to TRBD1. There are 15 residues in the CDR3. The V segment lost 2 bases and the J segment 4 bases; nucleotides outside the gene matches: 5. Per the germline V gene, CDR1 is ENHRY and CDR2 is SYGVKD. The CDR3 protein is CAISEGTGGADTQYF. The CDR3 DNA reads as TGTGCCATCAGTGAGGGAACAGGGGGTGCAGATACGCAGTATTTT.

The CDR3 DNA is TGCGCCAGCAGCTTGGGAGGGACAGGGAGCTCCTACGAGCAGTACGTC. This translates into CASSLGGTGSSYEQYV. The chain carries TRBV5-1 and TRBJ2-7; TRBD1 matches at 9 bases. CDR3 size: 16 residues. Germline V lookup: CDR1 SGHRS, CDR2 YFSETQ. J was trimmed by 0 bases and V by 0 bases; bases with no gene match: 4.

The CDR3 nucleotides are TGTGCCAGCAGCCAAGATGCGGGGGGGCTCTACGAGCAGTACGTC. It encodes CASSQDAGGLYEQYV. The chain combines TRBV4-2 with TRBJ2-7; 9 bases agree with TRBD2. The CDR3 has 15 residues. J lost 3 bases, V lost 0 bases, and 3 bases had no gene match. CDR1 is LGHNA and CDR2 is YNFKEQ in the germline V gene.

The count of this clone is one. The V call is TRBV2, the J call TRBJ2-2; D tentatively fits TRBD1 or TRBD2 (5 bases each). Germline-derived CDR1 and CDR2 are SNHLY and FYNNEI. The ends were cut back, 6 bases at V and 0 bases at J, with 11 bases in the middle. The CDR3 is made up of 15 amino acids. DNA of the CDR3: TGTGCCAGCAGATTAGGGACGGCGAACACCGGGGAGCTGTTTTTT. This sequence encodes CASRLGTANTGELFF.

The CDR3 nucleotides read TGCGCCAGCAGTGGACTTAAGGCCGGCTCCTACAATGAGCAGTTCTTC. This codes for CASSGLKAGSYNEQFF. The V gene is TRBV10-1, the J gene TRBJ2-1; D gene uncertain. Trimming took 4 bases from V and 0 from J, leaving 13 bases between them. The germline gives CDR1 WNHNN, CDR2 SYGVQD (reference sequence). This CDR3 region has 16 residues.

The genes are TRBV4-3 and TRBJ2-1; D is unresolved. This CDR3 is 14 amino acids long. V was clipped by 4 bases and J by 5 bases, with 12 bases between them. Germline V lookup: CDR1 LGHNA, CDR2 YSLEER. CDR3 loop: CASSPLTRDNEQFF. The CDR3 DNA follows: TGCGCCAGCAGCCCCTTAACCCGGGACAATGAGCAGTTCTTC.

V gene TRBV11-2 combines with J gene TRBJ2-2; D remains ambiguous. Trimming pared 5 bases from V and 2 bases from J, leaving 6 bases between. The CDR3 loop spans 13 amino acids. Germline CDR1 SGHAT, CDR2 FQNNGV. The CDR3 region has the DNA TGTGCCAGCAGCCCGGGCAACACCGGGGAGCTGTTTTTT. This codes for CASSPGNTGELFF.

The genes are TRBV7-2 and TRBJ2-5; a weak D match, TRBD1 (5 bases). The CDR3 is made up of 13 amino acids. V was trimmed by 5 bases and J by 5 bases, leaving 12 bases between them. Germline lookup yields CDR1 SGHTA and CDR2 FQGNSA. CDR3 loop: CASSNQGRETQYF. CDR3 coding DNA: TGTGCCAGCAGCAACCAGGGCCGGGAGACCCAGTACTTC.

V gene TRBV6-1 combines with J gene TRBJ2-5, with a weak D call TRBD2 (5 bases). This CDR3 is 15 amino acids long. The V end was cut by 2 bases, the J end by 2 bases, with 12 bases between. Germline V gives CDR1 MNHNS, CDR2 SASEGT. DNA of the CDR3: TGTGCCAGCAGTGAAACTTGGACTCTTCAAGAGACCCAGTACTTC. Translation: CASSETWTLQETQYF.

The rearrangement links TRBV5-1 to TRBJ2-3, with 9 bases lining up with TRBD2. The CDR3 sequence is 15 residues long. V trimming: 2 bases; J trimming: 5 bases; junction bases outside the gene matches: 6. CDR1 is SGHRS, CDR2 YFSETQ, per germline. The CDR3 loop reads CASSLRAGGQDTQYF. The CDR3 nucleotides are TGCGCCAGCAGCTTAAGAGCGGGGGGCCAAGATACGCAGTATTTT.

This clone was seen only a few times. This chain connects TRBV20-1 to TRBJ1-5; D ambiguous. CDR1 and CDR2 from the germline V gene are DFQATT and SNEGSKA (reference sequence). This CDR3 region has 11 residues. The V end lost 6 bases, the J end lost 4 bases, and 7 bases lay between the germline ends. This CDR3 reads CSAAGNQPQHF. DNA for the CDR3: TGCAGTGCCGCGGGTAATCAGCCCCAGCATTTT.